Each of the 5 T cell receptor beta chains below was sequenced from the same sample in a study of T cells in localized non-small cell lung cancer. Assay: immunoSEQ multiplex PCR; the TCRdb copy retains only in-frame clones and omits some. Counted here are about 52,000 clones, more than 85% occurring once; the ten biggest clones make up about a sixth. Sequenced material: PBMCs, taken before any cancer treatment. These TCRs come from a female donor with stage II lung adenocarcinoma.

The chain links TRBV6-1 to TRBJ2-1, with 8 bases aligning to TRBD1. CDR3 length: 15 residues. Germline assignment: CDR1 MNHNS and CDR2 SASEGT. J gave up 0 bases and V 6 bases, and 4 bases lay outside the gene matches. The CDR3 DNA sequence: TGTGCCAGCAGGAGACAGGGGAGCTCCTACAATGAGCAGTTCTTC. The encoded protein is CASRRQGSSYNEQFF.

This chain links TRBV7-6 with TRBJ1-1; 7 bases are shared with TRBD1. V lost 5 bases to trimming and J lost 2 bases; unmatched junction nucleotides: 2. The V gene's germline CDR1 is SGHVS and CDR2 FNYEAQ. The CDR3 length is 13 residues. The CDR3 protein is CASSGTDNTEAFF. CDR3 DNA: TGTGCCAGCAGCGGGACAGACAACACTGAAGCTTTCTTT. Based on the CDR3 plus reference TRBV7-6 and TRBJ1-1, the full variable domain is GAGVSQSPRYKVTKRGQDVALRCDPISGHVSLYWYRQALGQGPEFLTYFNYEAQQDKSGLPNDRFSAERPEGSISTLTIQRTEQRDSAMYRCASSGTDNTEAFFGQGTRLTVV.

This rearrangement joins TRBV6-1 to TRBJ2-7; 7 bases align to TRBD1. The CDR3 runs to 14 residues. CDR1 MNHNS and CDR2 SASEGT come from the germline V gene. V lost 7 bases to trimming and J lost 1 base; unmatched junction nucleotides: 7. The CDR3 nucleotides read TGTGCCAGCAATGCCGACAGGGCATCCTACGAGCAGTACTTC. It is translated as CASNADRASYEQYF.

The chain carries TRBV5-6 and TRBJ2-7; either TRBD1 or TRBD2 may fit D (5 bases each). The CDR3 has 14 amino acids. With 9 bases removed from V and 0 bases from J, the gap between germline ends came to 16 bases. The germline gives CDR1 SGHDT, CDR2 YYEEEE. The DNA of the CDR3 is TGTGCCACCCGCGAGGGGATAAGCTCCTACGAGCAGTACTTC. Translated: CATREGISSYEQYF.

Of note for this clone: Other nucleotide sequences in the sample specify the same CDR3. V gene TRBV29-1 combines with J gene TRBJ1-2, with 8 nucleotides matching TRBD1. The junction had 8 bases not matched to a gene; V was cut back by 0 bases and J by 8 bases. This CDR3 has 14 amino acids. The germline V gene has CDR1 SQVTM and CDR2 ANQGSEA. The CDR3 protein is CSVEDQTGGRGYTF. The CDR3 DNA is TGCAGCGTTGAAGACCAAACAGGGGGTCGGGGCTACACCTTC.